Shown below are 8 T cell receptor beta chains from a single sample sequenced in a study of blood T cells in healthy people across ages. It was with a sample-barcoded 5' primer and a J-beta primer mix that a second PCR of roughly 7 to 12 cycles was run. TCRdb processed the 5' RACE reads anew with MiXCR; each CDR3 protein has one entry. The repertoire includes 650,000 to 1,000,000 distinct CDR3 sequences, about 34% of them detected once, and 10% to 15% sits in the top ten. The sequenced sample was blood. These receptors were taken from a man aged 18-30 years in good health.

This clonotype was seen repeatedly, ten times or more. The CDR3, as DNA: TGTGCCAGCCACAGGGCTAACTATGGCTACACCTTC. Protein product: CASHRANYGYTF. V and J are TRBV6-6 and TRBJ1-2; tentatively, D is TRBD1 (6 bases). The CDR3 runs to 12 residues. Per germline, CDR1 MNHNY and CDR2 SVGAGI (reference sequence). V lost 8 bases and J 0 bases, leaving 7 bases between the germline ends.

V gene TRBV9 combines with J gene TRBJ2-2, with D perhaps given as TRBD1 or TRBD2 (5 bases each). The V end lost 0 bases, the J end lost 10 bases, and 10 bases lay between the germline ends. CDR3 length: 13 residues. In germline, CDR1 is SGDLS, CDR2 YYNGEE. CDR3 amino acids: CASSVGGRAELFF. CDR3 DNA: TGTGCCAGCAGCGTAGGGGGACGGGCGGAGCTGTTTTTT.

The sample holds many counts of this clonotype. The CDR3 protein is CASSLSPDPYGYTF. The CDR3 region has the DNA TGTGCCAGCAGTTTGAGTCCCGACCCCTATGGCTACACCTTC. V and J are TRBV12-3 or TRBV12-4 and TRBJ1-2; the D is unclear. The CDR3 contains 14 residues. Trimming pared 3 bases from V and 4 bases from J, leaving 12 bases between.

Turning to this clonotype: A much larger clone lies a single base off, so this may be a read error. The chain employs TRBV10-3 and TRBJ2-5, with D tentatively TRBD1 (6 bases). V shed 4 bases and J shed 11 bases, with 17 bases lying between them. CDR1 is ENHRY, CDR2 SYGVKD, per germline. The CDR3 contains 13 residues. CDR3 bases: TGTGCCATCAGTGGGACAGCCTCCAATGAGCAGTACTTC. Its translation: CAISGTASNEQYF.

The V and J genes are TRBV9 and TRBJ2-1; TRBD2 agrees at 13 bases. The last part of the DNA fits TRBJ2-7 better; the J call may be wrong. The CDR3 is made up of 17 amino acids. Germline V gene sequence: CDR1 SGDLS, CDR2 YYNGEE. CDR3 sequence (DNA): TGTGCCAGCAGCCCCGGGACTAGCGGGACGTCCTACAATGAGCAGTACTTC. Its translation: CASSPGTSGTSYNEQYF.

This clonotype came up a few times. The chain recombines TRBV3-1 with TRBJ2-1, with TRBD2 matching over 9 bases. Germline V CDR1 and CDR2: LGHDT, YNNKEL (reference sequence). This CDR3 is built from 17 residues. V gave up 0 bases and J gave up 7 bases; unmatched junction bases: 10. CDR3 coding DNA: TGTGCCAGCAGCCAAGAGGCGCGGGGGGGCCTTGGAAATGAGCAGTTCTTC. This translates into CASSQEARGGLGNEQFF.

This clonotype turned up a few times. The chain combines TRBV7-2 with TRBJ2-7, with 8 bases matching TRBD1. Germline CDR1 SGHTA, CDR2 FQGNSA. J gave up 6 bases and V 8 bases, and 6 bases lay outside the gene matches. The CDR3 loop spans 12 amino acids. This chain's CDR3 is CASGQGAVEQYF. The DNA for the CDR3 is TGTGCCAGCGGTCAGGGGGCTGTCGAGCAGTACTTC.

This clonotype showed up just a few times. CDR3 DNA sequence: TGTGCCAGCAGACCTACAGGGGCAAACATTCAGTACTTC. Its translation is CASRPTGANIQYF. The V call is TRBV3-1, the J call TRBJ2-4, with 7 bases that match TRBD1. The CDR3 spans 13 residues. J lost 6 bases, V lost 6 bases, and 5 bases had no gene match. Germline V gene lookup returns CDR1 LGHDT and CDR2 YNNKEL (reference sequence).